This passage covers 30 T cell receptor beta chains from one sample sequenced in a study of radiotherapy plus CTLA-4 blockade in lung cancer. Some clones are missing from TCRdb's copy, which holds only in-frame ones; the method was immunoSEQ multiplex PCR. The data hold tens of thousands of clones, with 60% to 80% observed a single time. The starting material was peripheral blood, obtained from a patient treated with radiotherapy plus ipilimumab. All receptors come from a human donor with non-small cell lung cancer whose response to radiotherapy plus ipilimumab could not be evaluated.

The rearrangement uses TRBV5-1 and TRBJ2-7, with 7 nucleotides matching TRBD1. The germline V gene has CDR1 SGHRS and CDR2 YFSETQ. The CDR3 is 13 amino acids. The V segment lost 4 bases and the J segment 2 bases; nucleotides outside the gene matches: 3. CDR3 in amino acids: CASSPGTAYEQYF. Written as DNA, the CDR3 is TGCGCCAGCAGCCCCGGGACAGCCTACGAGCAGTACTTC.

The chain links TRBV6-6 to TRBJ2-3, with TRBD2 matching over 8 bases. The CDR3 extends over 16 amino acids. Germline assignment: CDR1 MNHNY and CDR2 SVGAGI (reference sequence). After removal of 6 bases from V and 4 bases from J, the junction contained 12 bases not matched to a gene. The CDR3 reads CASSPRGERESDTQYF. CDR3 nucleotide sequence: TGTGCCAGCAGCCCTCGGGGAGAGCGGGAGTCAGATACGCAGTATTTT.

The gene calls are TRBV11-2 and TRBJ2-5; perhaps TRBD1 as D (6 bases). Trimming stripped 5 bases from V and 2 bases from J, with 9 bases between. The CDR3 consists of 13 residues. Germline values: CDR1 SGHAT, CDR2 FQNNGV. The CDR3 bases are TGTGCCAGCAGCCAGACAGGACAAGAGACCCAGTACTTC. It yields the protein CASSQTGQETQYF.

The CDR3 DNA follows: TGTGCCAGCAGTGAAATTGGTACTAGCGGGAGGGATTACGAGCAGTACTTC. Protein product: CASSEIGTSGRDYEQYF. The chain uses TRBV2 and TRBJ2-7; 13 nucleotides match TRBD2. Trimming cost V 2 bases and J 4 bases; bases outside gene matches: 8. Germline loops: CDR1 SNHLY, CDR2 FYNNEI. The CDR3 spans 17 residues. Full variable domain (outside the CDR3, taken from reference TRBV2 and TRBJ2-7): EPEVTQTPSHQVTQMGQEVILRCVPISNHLYFYWYRQILGQKVEFLVSFYNNEISEKSEIFDDQFSVERPDGSNFTLKIRSTKLEDSAMYFCASSEIGTSGRDYEQYFGPGTRLTVT.

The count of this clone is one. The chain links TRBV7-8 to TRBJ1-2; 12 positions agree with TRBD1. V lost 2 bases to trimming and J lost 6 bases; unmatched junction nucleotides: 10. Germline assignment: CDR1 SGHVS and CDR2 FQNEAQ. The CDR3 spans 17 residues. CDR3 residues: CASSLRVAGQGAHGYTF. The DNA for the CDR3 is TGTGCCAGCAGCTTAAGGGTTGCGGGACAGGGGGCGCATGGCTACACCTTC.

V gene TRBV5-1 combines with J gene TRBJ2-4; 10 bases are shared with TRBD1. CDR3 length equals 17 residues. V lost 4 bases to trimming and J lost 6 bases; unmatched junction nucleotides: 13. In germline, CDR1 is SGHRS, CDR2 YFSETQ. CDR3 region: CASSLVGGGQGGNIQYF. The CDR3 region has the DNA TGCGCCAGCAGCCTCGTCGGTGGTGGACAGGGGGGAAACATTCAGTACTTC.

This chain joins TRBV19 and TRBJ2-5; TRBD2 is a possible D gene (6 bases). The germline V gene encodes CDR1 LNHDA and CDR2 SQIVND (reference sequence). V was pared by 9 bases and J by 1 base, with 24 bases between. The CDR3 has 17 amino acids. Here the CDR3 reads CASLIKRRDRPQETQYF. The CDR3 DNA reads TGTGCCAGCCTAATTAAGAGGCGGGATCGCCCCCAAGAGACCCAGTACTTC.

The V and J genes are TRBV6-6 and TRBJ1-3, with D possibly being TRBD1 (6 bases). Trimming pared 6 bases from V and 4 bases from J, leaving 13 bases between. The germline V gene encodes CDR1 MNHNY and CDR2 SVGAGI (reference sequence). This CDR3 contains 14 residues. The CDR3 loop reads CASRVTGPGNTIYF. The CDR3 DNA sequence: TGTGCCAGCAGGGTGACAGGTCCAGGAAACACCATATATTTT.

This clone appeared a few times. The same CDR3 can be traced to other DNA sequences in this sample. CDR3 DNA sequence: TGTGCCAGCAGCCCGACAGGGGAGAGGGAGACCCAGTACTTC. Its protein product is CASSPTGERETQYF. This chain connects TRBV11-2 to TRBJ2-5; 8 nucleotides match TRBD1. Germline loops: CDR1 SGHAT, CDR2 FQNNGV. V lost 5 bases and J lost 5; bases outside the gene matches: 7. The CDR3 is 14 residues long. Filled out from reference TRBV11-2 and TRBJ2-5, the complete variable domain reads EAGVAQSPRYKIIEKRQSVAFWCNPISGHATLYWYQQILGQGPKLLIQFQNNGVVDDSQLPKDRFSAERLKGVDSTLKIQPAKLEDSAVYLCASSPTGERETQYFGPGTRLLVL.

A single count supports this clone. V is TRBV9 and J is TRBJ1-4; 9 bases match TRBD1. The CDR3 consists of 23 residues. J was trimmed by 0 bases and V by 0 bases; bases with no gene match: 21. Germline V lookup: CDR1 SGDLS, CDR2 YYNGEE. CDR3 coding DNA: TGTGCCAGCAGCGTAGGGAAGAGATCCGGGACAGGGCGAGCCGAGTCAACTAATGAAAAACTGTTTTTT. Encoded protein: CASSVGKRSGTGRAESTNEKLFF.

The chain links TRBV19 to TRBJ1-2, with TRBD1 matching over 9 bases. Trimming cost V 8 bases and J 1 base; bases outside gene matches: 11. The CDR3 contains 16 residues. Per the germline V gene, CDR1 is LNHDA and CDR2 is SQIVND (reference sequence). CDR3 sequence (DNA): TGTGCCAGTCAAAACAGGGGGCAATTACTTAACTATGGCTACACCTTC. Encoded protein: CASQNRGQLLNYGYTF. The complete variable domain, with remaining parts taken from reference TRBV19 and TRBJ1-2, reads DGGITQSPKYLFRKEGQNVTLSCEQNLNHDAMYWYRQDPGQGLRLIYYSQIVNDFQKGDIAEGYSVSREKKESFPLTVTSAQKNPTAFYLCASQNRGQLLNYGYTFGSGTRLTVV.

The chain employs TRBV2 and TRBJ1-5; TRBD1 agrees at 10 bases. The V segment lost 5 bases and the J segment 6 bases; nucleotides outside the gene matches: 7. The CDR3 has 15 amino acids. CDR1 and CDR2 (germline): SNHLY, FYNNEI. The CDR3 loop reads CASSRLTGGTQPQHF. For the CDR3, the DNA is TGTGCCAGCAGTAGATTGACAGGGGGCACTCAGCCCCAGCATTTT. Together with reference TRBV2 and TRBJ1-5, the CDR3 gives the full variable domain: EPEVTQTPSHQVTQMGQEVILRCVPISNHLYFYWYRQILGQKVEFLVSFYNNEISEKSEIFDDQFSVERPDGSNFTLKIRSTKLEDSAMYFCASSRLTGGTQPQHFGDGTRLSIL.

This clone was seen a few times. The CDR3 DNA sequence: TGTGCCAGTAGTATACTAGCGGGAGGTTTGGCGACCCAGTACTTC. This sequence encodes CASSILAGGLATQYF. This chain joins TRBV19 and TRBJ2-5, with 11 bases fitting TRBD2. Germline CDR1 LNHDA, CDR2 SQIVND (reference sequence). The V segment lost 2 bases and the J segment 7 bases; nucleotides outside the gene matches: 6. This CDR3 has 15 amino acids.

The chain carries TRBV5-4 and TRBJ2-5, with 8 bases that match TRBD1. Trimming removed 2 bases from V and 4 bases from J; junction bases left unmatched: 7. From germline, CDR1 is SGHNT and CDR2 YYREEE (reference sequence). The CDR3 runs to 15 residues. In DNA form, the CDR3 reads TGTGCCAGCAGCTTACGACAGGGGCGTAGAGAGACCCAGTACTTC. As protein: CASSLRQGRRETQYF.

CDR3 protein: CASSGSEGSPLHF. In DNA form, the CDR3 reads TGTGCCAGCAGTGGATCCGAGGGCTCACCCCTCCACTTT. The chain employs TRBV2 and TRBJ1-6; D unresolved. There are 13 residues in the CDR3. V was clipped by 4 bases and J by 10 bases, with 11 bases between them. Germline V gives CDR1 SNHLY, CDR2 FYNNEI.

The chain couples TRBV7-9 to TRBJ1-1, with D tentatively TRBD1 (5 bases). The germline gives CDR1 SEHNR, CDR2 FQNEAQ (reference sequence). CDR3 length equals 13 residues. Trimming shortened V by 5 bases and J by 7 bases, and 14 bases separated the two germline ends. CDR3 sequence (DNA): TGTGCCAGCAGCCCTTACGGGGGGGGTGAAGCTTTCTTT. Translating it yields CASSPYGGGEAFF.

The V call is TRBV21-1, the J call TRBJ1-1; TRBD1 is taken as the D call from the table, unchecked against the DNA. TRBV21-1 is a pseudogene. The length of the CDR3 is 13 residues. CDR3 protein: CASTWQMNTEAFF. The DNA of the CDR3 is TGTGCCAGCACTTGGCAGATGAACACTGAAGCTTTCTTT.

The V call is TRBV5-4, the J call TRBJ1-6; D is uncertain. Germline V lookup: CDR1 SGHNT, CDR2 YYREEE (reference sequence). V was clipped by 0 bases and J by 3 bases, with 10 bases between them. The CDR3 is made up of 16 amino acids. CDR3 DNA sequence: TGTGCCAGCAGCTTGGCGCGCGGAGGCTATAATTCACCCCTCCACTTT. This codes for CASSLARGGYNSPLHF.

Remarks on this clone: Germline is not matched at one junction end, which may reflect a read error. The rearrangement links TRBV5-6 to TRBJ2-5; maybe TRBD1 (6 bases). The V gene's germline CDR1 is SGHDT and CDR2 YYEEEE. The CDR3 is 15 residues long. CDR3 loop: CASSSPRTEEEAQYF. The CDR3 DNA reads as TGTGCCAGCAGTTCTCCAAGGACAGAAGAAGAGGCCCAGTACTTC.

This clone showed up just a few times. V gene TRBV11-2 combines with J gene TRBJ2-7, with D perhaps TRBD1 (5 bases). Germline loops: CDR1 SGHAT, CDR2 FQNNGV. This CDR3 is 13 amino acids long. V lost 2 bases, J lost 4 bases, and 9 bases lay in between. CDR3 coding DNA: TGTGCCAGCAGCTTAACAGGTATATACGAGCAGTACTTC. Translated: CASSLTGIYEQYF.

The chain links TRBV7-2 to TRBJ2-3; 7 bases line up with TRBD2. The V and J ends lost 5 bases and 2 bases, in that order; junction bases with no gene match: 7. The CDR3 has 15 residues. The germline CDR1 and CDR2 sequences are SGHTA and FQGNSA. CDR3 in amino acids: CASSKERGLTDTQYF. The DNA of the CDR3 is TGTGCCAGCAGCAAAGAGCGGGGACTCACAGATACGCAGTATTTT.

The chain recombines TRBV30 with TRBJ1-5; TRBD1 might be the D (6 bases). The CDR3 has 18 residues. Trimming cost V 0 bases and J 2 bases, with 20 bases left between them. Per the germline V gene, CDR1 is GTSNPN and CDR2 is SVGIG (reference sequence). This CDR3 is CAWSVRAGALRGNQPQHF. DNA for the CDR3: TGTGCCTGGAGTGTCAGGGCAGGGGCGTTACGGGGCAATCAGCCCCAGCATTTT.

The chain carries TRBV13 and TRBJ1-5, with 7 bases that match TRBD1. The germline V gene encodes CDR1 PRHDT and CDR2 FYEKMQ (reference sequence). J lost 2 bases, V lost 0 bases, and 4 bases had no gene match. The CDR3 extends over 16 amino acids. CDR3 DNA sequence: TGTGCCAGCAGCTTAGGAGGGGGCCTTGGCAATCAGCCCCAGCATTTT. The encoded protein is CASSLGGGLGNQPQHF.

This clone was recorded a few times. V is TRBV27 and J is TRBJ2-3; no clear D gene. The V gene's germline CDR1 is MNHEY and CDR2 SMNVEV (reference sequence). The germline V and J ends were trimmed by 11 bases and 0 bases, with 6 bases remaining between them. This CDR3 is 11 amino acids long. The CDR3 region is CASSSTDTQYF. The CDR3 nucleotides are TGTGCCTCGTCCAGCACAGATACGCAGTATTTT.

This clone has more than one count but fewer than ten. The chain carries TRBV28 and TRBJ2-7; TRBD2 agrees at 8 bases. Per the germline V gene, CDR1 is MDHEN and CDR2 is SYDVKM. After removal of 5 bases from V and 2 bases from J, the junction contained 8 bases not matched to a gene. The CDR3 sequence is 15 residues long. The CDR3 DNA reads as TGTGCCAGCAGTCCGGGGGGGGGAAGAGCCTACGAGCAGTACTTC. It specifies CASSPGGGRAYEQYF.

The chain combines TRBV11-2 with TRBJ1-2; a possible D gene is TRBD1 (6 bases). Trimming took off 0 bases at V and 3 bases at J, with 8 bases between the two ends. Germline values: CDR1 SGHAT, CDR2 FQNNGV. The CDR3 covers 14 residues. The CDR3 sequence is CASSLEQGDYGYTF. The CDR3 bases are TGTGCCAGCAGCTTAGAACAGGGAGACTATGGCTACACCTTC.

The CDR3 region is CASSVGTGNTGELFF. CDR3 coding DNA: TGTGCCAGCAGTGTAGGGACAGGGAACACCGGGGAGCTGTTTTTT. The V call is TRBV2, the J call TRBJ2-2; 8 bases agree with TRBD1. Germline V gene sequence: CDR1 SNHLY, CDR2 FYNNEI. The CDR3 contains 15 residues. After removal of 4 bases from V and 1 base from J, the junction contained 2 bases not matched to a gene.

In DNA form, the CDR3 reads TGTGCCAGCAGCTTAGTTGTGACAGGGGACCAGCCCCAGCATTTT. Its protein is CASSLVVTGDQPQHF. The chain uses TRBV7-2 and TRBJ1-5, with 8 bases fitting TRBD1. J lost 7 bases, V lost 1 base, and 6 bases had no gene match. Per germline, CDR1 SGHTA and CDR2 FQGNSA. The CDR3 contains 15 residues.

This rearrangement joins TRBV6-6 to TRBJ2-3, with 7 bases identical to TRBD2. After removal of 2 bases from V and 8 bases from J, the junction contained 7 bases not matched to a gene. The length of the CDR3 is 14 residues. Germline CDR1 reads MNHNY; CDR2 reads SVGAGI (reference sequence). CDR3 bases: TGTGCCAGCAGTTACACCGGACTAGTGGCTACGCAGTATTTT. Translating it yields CASSYTGLVATQYF.

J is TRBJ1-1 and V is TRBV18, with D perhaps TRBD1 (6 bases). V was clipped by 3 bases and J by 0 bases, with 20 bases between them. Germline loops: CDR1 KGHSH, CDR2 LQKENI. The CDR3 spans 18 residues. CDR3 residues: CASSPTTGRGVVNTEAFF. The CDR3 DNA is TGTGCCAGCTCACCGACTACAGGGAGGGGGGTCGTGAACACTGAAGCTTTCTTT.